This T cell receptor (beta chain) was identified in a study of shared clonotypes between healthy human individuals. Turning to the study itself: The study used three CD4 naive, three CD4 memory, two CD8 naive and one CD8 memory plate per donor.

Trimming cost V 9 bases and J 4 bases; bases outside gene matches: 4. The CDR3 loop spans 13 amino acids. Germline loops: CDR1 SNHLY, CDR2 FYNNEI. Genomic DNA (from each subset) was split evenly across several immunoSEQ plates. The method was immunoSEQ multiplex PCR; TCRdb's version includes in-frame clones alone and lacks a portion of them. This sample carries roughly 2,000,000 clones, over 85% of them seen once, and the ten largest clones take about 1.6%. Naive CD8 populations comprised CD45RO-negative cells positively selected for CCR7, excluding terminally differentiated effector memory CD45RA+ cells. The donors were all Caucasian adults (living in Nashville, Tennessee).

What was sequenced was naive CD8+ T cells from PBMCs. The TCR was taken from a man aged 18-30 years in good health. Some clones in this sample may be carry-over from other donors' samples. This rearrangement joins TRBV2 to TRBJ2-3; 10 positions agree with TRBD1. The CDR3 coding sequence is TGTGCCAGACCGGGACAGGGGCCAGATACGCAGTATTTT. It translates to CARPGQGPDTQYF.